One sample yielded the 19 T cell receptor beta chains listed below, sequenced in a study of cytomegalovirus exposure and HLA in healthy donors. The PCR employed 60 Vbeta primers together with 13 Jbeta primers. The data were produced by immunoSEQ multiplex PCR, yet TCRdb's version contains in-frame clones alone and is incomplete. The sample includes roughly 190,000 clones, roughly 80% of them seen just once. Material: PBMCs. These receptors all come from a female donor in good health and CMV-seronegative.

The CDR3 bases are TGTGCCAGCAGCTTAGGGGCCAGCTCCTACGAGCAGTACTTC. Its protein is CASSLGASSYEQYF. V is TRBV7-2 and J is TRBJ2-7; no firm D call. CDR3 size: 14 residues. CDR1 and CDR2 from the germline V gene are SGHTA and FQGNSA. The ends were cut back, 1 base at V and 0 bases at J, with 7 bases in the middle.

The chain joins TRBV7-3 to TRBJ2-7; 8 positions agree with TRBD2. V shed 7 bases and J 2 bases; nucleotides not matched to a gene: 7. Per germline, CDR1 SGHTA and CDR2 FQGTGA. The CDR3 runs to 14 residues. The CDR3 DNA reads TGTGCCAGCACCTCCTCGGGGGGGCCCTACGAGCAGTACTTC. Its protein product is CASTSSGGPYEQYF.

The CDR3: CASSLEGTGGSETQYF. The CDR3 DNA is TGTGCCAGCAGCTTAGAAGGGACAGGGGGTTCAGAGACCCAGTACTTC. This chain joins TRBV7-9 and TRBJ2-5, with 11 bases identical to TRBD1. CDR3 length: 16 residues. V trimming: 1 base; J trimming: 4 bases; junction bases outside the gene matches: 5. Germline lookup yields CDR1 SEHNR and CDR2 FQNEAQ (reference sequence). Based on the CDR3 plus reference TRBV7-9 and TRBJ2-5, the full variable domain is DTGVSQNPRHKITKRGQNVTFRCDPISEHNRLYWYRQTLGQGPEFLTYFQNEAQLEKSRLLSDRFSAERPKGSFSTLEIQRTEQGDSAMYLCASSLEGTGGSETQYFGPGTRLLVL.

The CDR3 sequence is CASSDHKQGAGAEAFF. The CDR3 DNA is TGTGCCAGCAGTGACCATAAACAGGGGGCTGGCGCTGAAGCTTTCTTT. The rearrangement joins TRBV6-4 to TRBJ1-1; 9 bases map to TRBD1. In germline, CDR1 is MRHNA, CDR2 SNTAGT. The CDR3 spans 16 residues. Losses at the gene ends were 2 bases for V and 6 bases for J; bases not matched to a gene: 10.

The chain employs TRBV29-1 and TRBJ2-7; 8 bases match TRBD1. The length of the CDR3 is 14 residues. Losses at the gene ends were 4 bases for V and 6 bases for J; bases not matched to a gene: 11. Germline assignment: CDR1 SQVTM and CDR2 ANQGSEA. CDR3 loop: CSVGRPGQGGEQYF. The CDR3 DNA reads TGCAGCGTTGGGAGACCCGGACAGGGCGGCGAGCAGTACTTC.

J is TRBJ1-2 and V is TRBV19; possibly TRBD1 for D (5 bases). V was trimmed by 7 bases and J by 1 base, leaving 19 bases between them. The CDR3 runs 16 residues. Per the germline V gene, CDR1 is LNHDA and CDR2 is SQIVND (reference sequence). The CDR3 coding sequence is TGTGCCAGTACCACCACGGGGACGGGGGATAACTATGGCTACACCTTC. Its translation: CASTTTGTGDNYGYTF.

The gene calls are TRBV7-2 and TRBJ2-7; 11 bases align to TRBD1. The CDR3 is made up of 15 amino acids. After removal of 5 bases from V and 6 bases from J, the junction contained 9 bases not matched to a gene. Germline CDR1 is SGHTA and CDR2 is FQGNSA. The chain's CDR3 is CASSPQPGQGVEQYF. The CDR3 region has the DNA TGTGCCAGCAGCCCCCAACCGGGACAGGGGGTCGAGCAGTACTTC.

This chain connects TRBV25-1 to TRBJ2-1, with 8 bases fitting TRBD2. The germline V gene has CDR1 MGHDK and CDR2 SYGVNS. This CDR3 region has 16 residues. J lost 5 bases, V lost 8 bases, and 14 bases had no gene match. In DNA form, the CDR3 reads TGTGCCAGCTCGGGATGGGCTAGCGGGCAAAACAATGAGCAGTTCTTC. Residues: CASSGWASGQNNEQFF.

The chain recombines TRBV5-4 with TRBJ1-2; 7 nucleotides line up with TRBD1. CDR3 length: 14 residues. The V and J ends lost 5 bases and 4 bases, in that order; junction bases with no gene match: 8. Germline CDR1 reads SGHNT; CDR2 reads YYREEE (reference sequence). Written as DNA, the CDR3 is TGTGCCAGCAGAACAAGACAGGGCTTCTATGGCTACACCTTC. Protein sequence: CASRTRQGFYGYTF.

This chain links TRBV5-1 with TRBJ2-1; TRBD2 aligns across 13 bases. The junction had 8 bases not matched to a gene; V was cut back by 4 bases and J by 7 bases. Germline assignment: CDR1 SGHRS and CDR2 YFSETQ. This CDR3 is built from 16 residues. As DNA, the CDR3 is TGCGCCAGCAGCGCCCGCACTAGCGGGAGGGCTAATGAGCAGTTCTTC. It specifies CASSARTSGRANEQFF.

The chain links TRBV15 to TRBJ1-5; maybe TRBD1 (6 bases). Germline V CDR1 and CDR2: LNHNV, YYDKDF (reference sequence). Trimming took off 3 bases at V and 5 bases at J, with 11 bases between the two ends. The CDR3 has 14 amino acids. The CDR3 DNA sequence: TGTGCCACCAGCAGGAAGACAGGCGATCAGCCCCAGCATTTT. Its translation is CATSRKTGDQPQHF.

The genes are TRBV2 and TRBJ1-5; TRBD1 might be the D (5 bases). Between the trimmed V and J ends, which lost 3 bases and 3 bases, there was a span of 9 bases. Germline lookup yields CDR1 SNHLY and CDR2 FYNNEI. This CDR3 spans 14 amino acids. This CDR3 reads CASSDPGPNQPQHF. DNA of the CDR3: TGTGCCAGCAGTGATCCAGGGCCCAATCAGCCCCAGCATTTT.

The V gene is TRBV5-1, the J gene TRBJ1-5; D perhaps matches TRBD1 (6 bases). V was clipped by 4 bases and J by 6 bases, with 11 bases between them. The CDR3 sequence is 13 residues long. The germline V gene encodes CDR1 SGHRS and CDR2 YFSETQ. The DNA of the CDR3 is TGCGCCAGCAGCCCTGAACAGGGTCAGCCCCAGCATTTT. Its translation: CASSPEQGQPQHF.

The J gene is TRBJ1-1, the V gene TRBV6-1; the match to TRBD1 covers 9 bases. The V gene's germline CDR1 is MNHNS and CDR2 SASEGT. This CDR3 is 14 amino acids long. J was trimmed by 2 bases and V by 5 bases; bases with no gene match: 3. CDR3 protein: CASSRGQGNTEAFF. CDR3 DNA sequence: TGTGCCAGCAGTAGGGGACAGGGAAACACTGAAGCTTTCTTT.

The genes are TRBV27 and TRBJ1-2; the match to TRBD1 covers 12 bases. The V and J ends lost 5 bases and 4 bases, in that order; junction bases with no gene match: 14. CDR1 and CDR2 (germline): MNHEY, SMNVEV (reference sequence). The CDR3 runs 18 residues. The chain's CDR3 is CASSPEGGTGGMVYGYTF. The CDR3 nucleotides read TGTGCCAGCAGTCCGGAGGGGGGGACAGGGGGCATGGTCTATGGCTACACCTTC.

The rearrangement joins TRBV21-1 to TRBJ1-2; TRBD1 is the table's D call and was not checked against the DNA. TRBV21-1 is shown as a pseudogene. The length of the CDR3 is 15 residues. CDR3 DNA sequence: TGTGCCAGCAGCGCCCGGACAGGGGGACTCTATGGCTACACCTTC. Protein sequence: CASSARTGGLYGYTF.

For the CDR3, the DNA is TGTGCCAGCACGGGACAGGGTAATGACGAGCAGTACTTC. Translated: CASTGQGNDEQYF. The chain uses TRBV27 and TRBJ2-7; 9 positions match TRBD1. With 7 bases clipped from V and 5 bases from J, the junction kept 6 bases outside the gene matches. Germline-derived CDR1 and CDR2 are MNHEY and SMNVEV (reference sequence). This CDR3 is 13 amino acids long.

This rearrangement joins TRBV9 to TRBJ2-7, with D possibly being TRBD1 (5 bases). The V end was cut by 0 bases, the J end by 0 bases, with 10 bases between. The length of the CDR3 is 15 residues. CDR1 is SGDLS and CDR2 is YYNGEE in the germline V gene. The CDR3 sequence is CASSVGYRSSYEQYF. The CDR3 DNA reads as TGTGCCAGCAGCGTAGGGTACAGGAGCTCCTACGAGCAGTACTTC.

Concerning this clone: No DNA is shown, since the ends of the CDR3 on it are uncertain; the CDR3 is the one TCRdb lists. The chain recombines TRBV21-1 with TRBJ1-2; the table's D call of TRBD1 was not tested on the DNA. TRBV21-1 is a pseudogene. From its first to its last residue, the CDR3 has 17 amino acids. This chain's CDR3 is CASSNKVGQGNNYGYTF.